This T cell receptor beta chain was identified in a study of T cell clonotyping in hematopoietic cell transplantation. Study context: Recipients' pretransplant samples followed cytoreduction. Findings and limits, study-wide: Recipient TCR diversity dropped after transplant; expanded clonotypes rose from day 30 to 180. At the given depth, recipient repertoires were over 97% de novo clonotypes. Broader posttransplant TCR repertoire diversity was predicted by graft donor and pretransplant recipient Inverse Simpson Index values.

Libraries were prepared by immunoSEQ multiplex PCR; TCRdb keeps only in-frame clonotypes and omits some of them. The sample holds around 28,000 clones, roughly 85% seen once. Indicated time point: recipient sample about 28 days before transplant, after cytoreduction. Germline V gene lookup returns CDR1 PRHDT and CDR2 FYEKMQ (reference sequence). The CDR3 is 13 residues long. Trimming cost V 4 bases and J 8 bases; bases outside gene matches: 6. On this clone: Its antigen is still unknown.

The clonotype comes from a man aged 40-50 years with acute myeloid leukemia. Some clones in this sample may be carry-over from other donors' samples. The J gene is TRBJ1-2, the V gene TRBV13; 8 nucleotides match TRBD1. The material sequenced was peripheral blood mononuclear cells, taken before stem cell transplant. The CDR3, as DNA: TGTGCCAGCAGCTCGCAGGACAGGGAGGGCTACACCTTC. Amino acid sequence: CASSSQDREGYTF.